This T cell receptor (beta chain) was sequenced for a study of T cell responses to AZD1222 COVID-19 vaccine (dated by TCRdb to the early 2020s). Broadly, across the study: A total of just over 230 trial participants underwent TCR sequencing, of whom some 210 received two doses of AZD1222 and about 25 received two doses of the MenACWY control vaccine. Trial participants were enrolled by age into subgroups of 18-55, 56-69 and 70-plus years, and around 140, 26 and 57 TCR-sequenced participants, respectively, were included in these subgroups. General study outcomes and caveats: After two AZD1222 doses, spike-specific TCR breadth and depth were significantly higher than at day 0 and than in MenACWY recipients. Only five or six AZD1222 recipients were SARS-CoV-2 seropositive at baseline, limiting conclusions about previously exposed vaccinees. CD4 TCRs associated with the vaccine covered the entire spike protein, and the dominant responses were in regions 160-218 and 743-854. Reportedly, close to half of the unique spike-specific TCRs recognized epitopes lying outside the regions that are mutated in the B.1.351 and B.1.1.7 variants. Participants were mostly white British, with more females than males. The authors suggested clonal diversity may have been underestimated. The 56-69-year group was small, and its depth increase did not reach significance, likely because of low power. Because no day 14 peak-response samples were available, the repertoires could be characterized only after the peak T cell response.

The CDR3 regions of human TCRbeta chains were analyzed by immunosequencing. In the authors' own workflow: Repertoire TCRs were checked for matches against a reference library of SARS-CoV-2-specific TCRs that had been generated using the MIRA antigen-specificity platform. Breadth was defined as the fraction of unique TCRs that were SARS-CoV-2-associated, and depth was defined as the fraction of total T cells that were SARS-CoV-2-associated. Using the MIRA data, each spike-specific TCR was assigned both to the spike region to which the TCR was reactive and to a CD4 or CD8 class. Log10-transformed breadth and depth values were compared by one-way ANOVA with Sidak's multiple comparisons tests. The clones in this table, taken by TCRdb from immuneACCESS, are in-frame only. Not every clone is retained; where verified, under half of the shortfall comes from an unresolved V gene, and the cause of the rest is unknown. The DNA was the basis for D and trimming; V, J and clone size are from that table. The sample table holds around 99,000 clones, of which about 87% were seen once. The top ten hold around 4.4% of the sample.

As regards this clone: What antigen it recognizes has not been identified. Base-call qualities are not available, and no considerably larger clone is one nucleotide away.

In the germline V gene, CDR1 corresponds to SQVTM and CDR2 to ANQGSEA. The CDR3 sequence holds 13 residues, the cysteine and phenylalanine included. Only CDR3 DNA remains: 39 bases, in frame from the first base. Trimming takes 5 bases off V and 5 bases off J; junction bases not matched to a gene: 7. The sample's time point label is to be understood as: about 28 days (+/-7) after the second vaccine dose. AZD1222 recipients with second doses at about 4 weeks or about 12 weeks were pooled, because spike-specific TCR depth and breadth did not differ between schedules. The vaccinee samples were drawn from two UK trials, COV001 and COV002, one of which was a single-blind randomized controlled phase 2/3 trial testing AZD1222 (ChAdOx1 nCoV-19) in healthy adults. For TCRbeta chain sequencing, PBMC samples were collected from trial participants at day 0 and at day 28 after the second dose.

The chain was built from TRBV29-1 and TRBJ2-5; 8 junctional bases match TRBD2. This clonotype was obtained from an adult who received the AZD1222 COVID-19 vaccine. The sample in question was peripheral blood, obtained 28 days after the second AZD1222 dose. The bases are TGCAGCGTTTTGCGGGGGGCCCGTGAGACCCAGTACTTC. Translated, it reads CSVLRGARETQYF.